These T cell receptor beta chains were read from a single sample in a study of blood T cell repertoires in COVID-19. The table came from immunoSEQ multiplex PCR; TCRdb's copy has only in-frame clones and leaves some out. The sample has some 300,000 clones; 88% are singletons. The sequenced sample consisted of PBMCs or T cells enriched from blood (not recorded which). These receptors originate from a woman in her sixties in a cohort exposed to, infected with or recovered from COVID-19 (not recorded which). Both conserved end residues are part of each CDR3. The order of the fields is CDR3 protein, CDR3 DNA, D gene, V gene, J gene, clone size. A D gene is named only where the DNA matches it firmly. Some rows have no size entry. The others give once, few or many, or a class for an expanded clone.

CASSDTGTGGGTDTQYF	TGCGCCAGCAGCGATACTGGGACAGGGGGCGGCACAGATACGCAGTATTTT	TRBD1	TRBV4-1	TRBJ2-3	.
CASSTGTAYYGYTF	TGTGCCAGCAGCACCGGGACAGCTTACTATGGCTACACCTTC	TRBD1	TRBV5-4	TRBJ1-2	.
CASSLLYNSPLHF	TGTGCCAGCAGCCTCCTTTATAATTCACCCCTCCACTTT	.	TRBV28	TRBJ1-6	.
CASSGDSGTGVFTEAFF	TGTGCCAGCAGTGGGGACTCCGGGACAGGGGTTTTCACTGAAGCTTTCTTT	TRBD1	TRBV2	TRBJ1-1	.
CATSGRSNQPQHF	TGTGCCACCAGCGGGAGGAGCAATCAGCCCCAGCATTTT	.	TRBV15	TRBJ1-5	.
CASSPQGSNQPQHF	TGTGCCAGCAGTCCACAGGGGAGTAATCAGCCCCAGCATTTT	TRBD1	TRBV6-2/TRBV6-3	TRBJ1-5	.
CASSVEGSTDTQYF	TGTGCCAGCAGCGTGGAGGGGAGCACAGATACGCAGTATTTT	.	TRBV9	TRBJ2-3	.
CASSISLAPLYEQYF	TGTGCCAGTAGTATCTCCCTAGCCCCCCTTTACGAGCAGTACTTC	.	TRBV19	TRBJ2-7	.
CASSSSRREGDTQYF	TGTGCCAGCAGCTCCTCTAGGCGGGAGGGAGATACGCAGTATTTT	TRBD2	TRBV11-3	TRBJ2-3	.
CASRPPGVYGYTF	TGTGCCAGCAGGCCCCCAGGGGTTTATGGCTACACCTTC	.	TRBV28	TRBJ1-2	.
CASSDFQGGNSPLHF	TGTGCCAGCAGCGATTTCCAGGGTGGTAATTCACCCCTCCACTTT	.	TRBV9	TRBJ1-6	few
CASSKGTETTYNEQFF	TGTGCCAGCAGCAAAGGGACAGAAACTACCTACAATGAGCAGTTCTTC	TRBD1	TRBV7-9	TRBJ2-1	.
CASSLNRQNTEAFF	TGTGCCAGCAGCTTAAACAGGCAGAACACTGAAGCTTTCTTT	.	TRBV7-2	TRBJ1-1	few
CASSPRGIEQFF	TGTGCCAGCAGCCCCAGGGGAATTGAGCAGTTCTTC	.	TRBV3-1/TRBV3-2	TRBJ2-1	.
CAISERLPVNTGELFF	TGTGCCATCAGTGAGCGACTACCGGTGAACACCGGGGAGCTGTTTTTT	.	TRBV10-3	TRBJ2-2	.
CASSWGLELEQYF	TGTGCCAGCAGTTGGGGACTAGAACTCGAGCAGTACTTC	TRBD2	TRBV12-3/TRBV12-4	TRBJ2-7	.
CASSPRPESLAGGPRELFF	TGTGCCAGCAGCCCACGCCCGGAGAGTCTAGCGGGAGGGCCCCGGGAGCTGTTTTTT	TRBD2	TRBV7-9	TRBJ2-2	.
CASSPTSGPNYEQYF	TGTGCCAGCAGTCCGACTAGCGGGCCAAATTACGAGCAGTACTTC	TRBD2	TRBV11-2	TRBJ2-7	.
CASSRLAGGHEQFF	TGCGCCAGCAGTCGACTAGCGGGCGGGCATGAGCAGTTCTTC	TRBD2	TRBV10-1	TRBJ2-1	.
CASSGIDRGPETQYF	TGTGCCAGCAGCGGGATTGACAGGGGGCCGGAGACCCAGTACTTC	TRBD1	TRBV7-9	TRBJ2-5	.
CASSTGLRGRYEQYF	TGTGCCAGCAGCACCGGCCTGAGAGGGAGATACGAGCAGTACTTC	.	TRBV27	TRBJ2-7	.
CASSQRGTNSYEQYF	TGTGCCAGCAGCCAGAGGGGGACTAACTCCTACGAGCAGTACTTC	.	TRBV3-1/TRBV3-2	TRBJ2-7	.
CASSHPSGKVYEQYF	TGCGCCAGCAGCCACCCTAGCGGGAAAGTGTACGAGCAGTACTTC	TRBD2	TRBV4-1	TRBJ2-7	once
CASSPGTGFNYGYTF	TGTGCCAGCAGTCCCGGGACAGGGTTTAACTATGGCTACACCTTC	TRBD1	TRBV7-8	TRBJ1-2	.
CASSPGTSLNTEAFF	TGTGCCAGCTCACCTGGGACATCCCTGAACACTGAAGCTTTCTTT	.	TRBV18	TRBJ1-1	.
CASTVAGGGEVAFF	TGTGCCAGCACCGTAGCGGGCGGGGGGGAAGTGGCTTTCTTT	.	TRBV6-5	TRBJ1-1	.
CASSKDRRTGGERSKGNQPQHF	TGTGCCAGCAGCAAAGATCGTCGGACAGGGGGCGAGAGGTCGAAAGGCAATCAGCCCCAGCATTTT	.	TRBV21-1	TRBJ1-5	once
CASSIRGNTEAFF	TGTGCCAGTAGTATACGGGGGAACACTGAAGCTTTCTTT	.	TRBV19	TRBJ1-1	.
CASSLFPSSYNSPLHF	TGTGCCAGCAGTTTATTCCCGAGCTCCTATAATTCACCCCTCCACTTT	.	TRBV28	TRBJ1-6	once
CASSIIPTGGQPQHF	TGTGCCAGTAGTATAATCCCGACAGGGGGCCAGCCCCAGCATTTT	TRBD1	TRBV19	TRBJ1-5	.
CASSPGLAGGVNEQFF	TGTGCCAGCAGCCCCGGACTAGCGGGAGGAGTCAATGAGCAGTTCTTC	TRBD2	TRBV7-2	TRBJ2-1	once
CASSRRQANTEAFF	TGTGCCAGCAGCCGGCGACAGGCGAACACTGAAGCTTTCTTT	.	TRBV7-9	TRBJ1-1	.
CAWSTKSETQYF	TGTGCCTGGAGTACAAAGTCGGAGACCCAGTACTTC	.	TRBV30	TRBJ2-5	.
CASSLGQSGNTIYF	TGTGCCAGCAGTCTAGGACAATCCGGAAACACCATATATTTT	.	TRBV5-4	TRBJ1-3	.
CASSLMGGFVYEQYF	TGTGCCAGCAGCTTAATGGGGGGGTTTGTCTACGAGCAGTACTTC	TRBD2	TRBV7-3	TRBJ2-7	.
CASSLQGGKTQYF	TGTGCCAGCAGTTTACAGGGCGGCAAGACCCAGTACTTC	.	TRBV28	TRBJ2-5	once
CAGSGRANTEAFF	TGTGCCGGCAGTGGCAGGGCTAACACTGAAGCTTTCTTT	.	TRBV7-9	TRBJ1-1	.
CASSVDLETQYF	TGTGCCAGCAGCGTGGACTTGGAGACCCAGTACTTC	.	TRBV9	TRBJ2-5	.
CSASSGLSYNEQFF	TGCAGTGCTAGTAGCGGCCTCTCCTACAATGAGCAGTTCTTC	.	TRBV20-1	TRBJ2-1	.
CASSPEGLNTGELFF	TGCGCCAGCAGCCCCGAGGGCCTGAACACCGGGGAGCTGTTTTTT	.	TRBV10-1	TRBJ2-2	.
CASSQVRAQGSEQYF	TGTGCCAGCAGCCAAGTGAGGGCTCAGGGGAGCGAGCAGTACTTC	.	TRBV4-2	TRBJ2-7	.
CASSRLAGPYEQYF	TGTGCCAGCAGTAGGCTAGCGGGCCCCTACGAGCAGTACTTC	TRBD2	TRBV2	TRBJ2-7	once
CASSTDNYNEQFF	TGTGCCAGCAGTACTGATAACTACAATGAGCAGTTCTTC	.	TRBV5-4	TRBJ2-1	.
CASTGTGLAGGYNEQFF	TGTGCCAGTACGGGGACAGGCCTAGCGGGAGGTTACAATGAGCAGTTCTTC	TRBD2	TRBV19	TRBJ2-1	once
CASSPPSRQIDTQYF	TGTGCCAGCAGTCCACCCTCCCGACAGATAGATACGCAGTATTTT	.	TRBV28	TRBJ2-3	.
CASSLVDEQYF	TGTGCCAGCAGCTTAGTCGACGAGCAGTACTTC	.	TRBV7-6	TRBJ2-7	.
CASSPSGTAYTEAFF	TGTGCCAGCAGCCCTTCCGGGACAGCGTACACTGAAGCTTTCTTT	TRBD1	TRBV11-3	TRBJ1-1	.
CALRGLASNTGELFF	TGTGCCTTGAGGGGGCTAGCGTCGAACACCGGGGAGCTGTTTTTT	.	TRBV30	TRBJ2-2	once
CASSRGSTGGDTQYF	TGCGCCAGCAGCCGGGGATCGACGGGGGGAGATACGCAGTATTTT	TRBD2	TRBV4-3	TRBJ2-3	once
CATYLTGNTEAFF	TGTGCCACCTACCTGACAGGGAACACTGAAGCTTTCTTT	.	TRBV21-1	TRBJ1-1	.
CASSSRGSDNEQFF	TGTGCCAGCAGTTCTAGAGGGTCGGACAATGAGCAGTTCTTC	.	TRBV6-5	TRBJ2-1	.
CASSRGAGDLSGANVLTF	TGTGCCAGCTCCCGAGGGGCAGGGGACCTCTCTGGGGCCAACGTCCTGACTTTC	.	TRBV25-1	TRBJ2-6	.
CASSFGQDSTEAFF	TGTGCCAGCAGCTTTGGCCAGGACAGCACTGAAGCTTTCTTT	.	TRBV5-4	TRBJ1-1	.
CASSTGQQNEKLFF	TGTGCCAGCAGCACGGGACAGCAGAATGAAAAACTGTTTTTT	TRBD1	TRBV7-2	TRBJ1-4	.
CASSLSGGGVGEAFF	TGTGCCAGCAGTTTATCGGGCGGGGGCGTGGGAGAAGCTTTCTTT	.	TRBV27	TRBJ1-1	once
CASSMTSGRNANEQFF	TGTGCCAGTAGTATGACTAGCGGGAGAAATGCCAATGAGCAGTTCTTC	TRBD2	TRBV19	TRBJ2-1	.
CASSQLGPGQGGDTQYF	TGCGCCAGCAGCCAGTTGGGACCGGGACAGGGTGGAGATACGCAGTATTTT	TRBD1	TRBV4-3	TRBJ2-3	.